This T cell receptor (beta chain) was documented in a study of long-term antiretroviral therapy in people with HIV. About the research overall: Sampling started about a decade before the 2015 immediate-ART recommendation. Overall study results and limits: Blood sampling spanned 2004 to 2017, possibly under older ART regimens. ART adherence, viral resistance and therapy changes went unrecorded.

The V gene's germline CDR1 is SGHTA and CDR2 FQGTGA. The CDR3 sequence is 13 residues long. V lost 3 bases and J 6 bases, leaving 8 bases between the germline ends. The cryopreserved samples used held about 0.85-11 million PBMC prior to extraction of DNA. With respect to this clone: The target antigen is unknown.

Runs used v3.0 of the immunoSEQ assay and were done at survey level. Libraries were prepared by immunoSEQ multiplex PCR; TCRdb keeps only in-frame clonotypes and omits some of them. In the table there are 14,000 or so clones, around 80% of which are singletons. Specimen: unsorted PBMCs, collected 1.3 years before starting antiretroviral therapy. The sequence derives from a man between 40 and 49 years old with HIV. The genes are TRBV7-3 and TRBJ2-2; the D is unclear. The CDR3 loop is CASSLTVAGELFF. CDR3 DNA sequence: TGTGCCAGCAGCTTGACTGTGGCCGGGGAGCTGTTTTTT.